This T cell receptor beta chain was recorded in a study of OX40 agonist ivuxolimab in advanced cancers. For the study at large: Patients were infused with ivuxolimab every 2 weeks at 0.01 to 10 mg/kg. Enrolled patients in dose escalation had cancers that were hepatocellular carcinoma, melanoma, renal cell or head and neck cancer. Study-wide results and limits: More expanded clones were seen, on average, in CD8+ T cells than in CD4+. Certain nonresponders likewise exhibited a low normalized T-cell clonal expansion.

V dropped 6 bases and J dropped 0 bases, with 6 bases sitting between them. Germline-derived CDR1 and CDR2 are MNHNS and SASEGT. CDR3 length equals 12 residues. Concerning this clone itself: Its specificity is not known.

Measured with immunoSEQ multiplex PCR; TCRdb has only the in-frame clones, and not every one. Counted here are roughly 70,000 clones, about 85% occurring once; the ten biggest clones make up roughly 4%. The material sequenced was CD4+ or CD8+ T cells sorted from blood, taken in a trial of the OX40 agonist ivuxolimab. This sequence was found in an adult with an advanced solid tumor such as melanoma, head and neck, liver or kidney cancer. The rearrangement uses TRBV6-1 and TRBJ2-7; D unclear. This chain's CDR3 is CASSPTSYEQYF. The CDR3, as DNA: TGTGCCAGCAGCCCGACCTCCTACGAGCAGTACTTC.